This T cell receptor beta chain was captured in a study of vaccination effects on CD4 cells after COVID-19. About the study: Either the mRNA-1273 or the BNT162b2 vaccine was given to participants as two doses.

Study-level findings and limits: The study enrolled few convalescent patients and sampled no early post-infection timepoints.

An approximately 10-day culture period preceded the isolation of CD4+ T cells. Confirmation by PCR established that the person had SARS-CoV-2 infection between March and December 2020. The CDR3 spans 16 residues. The V gene lost 1 base and the J gene lost 7 bases, with 20 bases spanning the gap. Germline values: CDR1 GTSNPN, CDR2 SVGIG (reference sequence). Details on this clone: The antigen remains undetermined.

Repertoires were generated with immunoSEQ multiplex PCR, while TCRdb's copy carries only in-frame clones and drops some. The sample carries 50,000 to 70,000 clones, 55% to 75% recorded once. Sequenced here: CD4+ T cells from PBMCs cultured without peptide, sampled before COVID-19 vaccination. The chain is built from TRBV30 and TRBJ2-1; D is unresolved. The source is a human donor who had a prior SARS-CoV-2 infection. CDR3 bases: TGTGCCTGGAGTGATCCCCTCATTGCGGATTATAATGAGCAGTTCTTC. As protein: CAWSDPLIADYNEQFF.